A single sample gave rise to the 9 T cell receptor beta chains below, sequenced in a study of shared clonotypes between healthy human individuals. The protocol was immunoSEQ multiplex PCR, while the TCRdb copy is restricted to in-frame clones and leaves out a portion. The data hold about 2.1 million clones, with 90% to 95% observed a single time. The naive CD8 population came from CD45RO-negative cells selected for CCR7, without terminally differentiated effector memory CD45RA+ cells. Sequenced material: naive CD8+ T cells from PBMCs. The receptors here all came from a man between 18 and 35 years old in good health. Some clones in this sample may be carry-over from other donors' samples.

This clone is a singleton in its sample. V usage is TRBV5-1 and J usage is TRBJ2-1; 8 bases are shared with TRBD1. This CDR3 contains 16 residues. The V segment lost 0 bases and the J segment 3 bases; nucleotides outside the gene matches: 5. Germline loops: CDR1 SGHRS, CDR2 YFSETQ. In DNA, the CDR3 is TGCGCCAGCAGCTTGGCGGCAGGGGGCCTCTACAATGAGCAGTTCTTC. It translates to CASSLAAGGLYNEQFF.

V and J are TRBV19 and TRBJ2-2; D is perhaps TRBD2 (5 bases). V lost 0 bases and J 1 base, leaving 12 bases between the germline ends. Germline lookup yields CDR1 LNHDA and CDR2 SQIVND (reference sequence). The CDR3 is 17 residues long. CDR3 bases: TGTGCCAGTAGTATAGATCAAGAGGGCCGGAACACCGGGGAGCTGTTTTTT. As protein: CASSIDQEGRNTGELFF. The full variable domain, in which reference TRBV19 and TRBJ2-2 provide the parts outside the CDR3, is DGGITQSPKYLFRKEGQNVTLSCEQNLNHDAMYWYRQDPGQGLRLIYYSQIVNDFQKGDIAEGYSVSREKKESFPLTVTSAQKNPTAFYLCASSIDQEGRNTGELFFGEGSRLTVL.

The CDR3 loop is CASSFPGQGFATNEKLFF. The CDR3 nucleotides are TGTGCCAGCAGCTTTCCGGGACAGGGGTTTGCAACTAATGAAAAACTGTTTTTT. The chain carries TRBV7-9 and TRBJ1-4, with 10 bases aligning to TRBD1. J gave up 0 bases and V 3 bases, and 7 bases lay outside the gene matches. CDR1 is SEHNR and CDR2 is FQNEAQ in the germline V gene (reference sequence). The CDR3 has 18 residues.

This chain connects TRBV7-2 to TRBJ2-5; 12 nucleotides match TRBD2. This CDR3 has 15 residues. Germline trimming cut 4 bases from V and 5 bases from J; bases unmatched to any gene: 5. Germline V CDR1 and CDR2: SGHTA, FQGNSA. The CDR3 spells CASSSLGLAGETQYF. CDR3 DNA: TGTGCCAGCAGCTCCCTGGGACTAGCGGGCGAGACCCAGTACTTC.

The rearrangement joins TRBV19 to TRBJ2-4; D is unresolved. The CDR3 length is 16 residues. Germline loops: CDR1 LNHDA, CDR2 SQIVND (reference sequence). V dropped 6 bases and J dropped 0 bases, with 15 bases sitting between them. The CDR3 nucleotides read TGTGCCAGTAGACCGGGTCTTACCTTAGCCAAAAACATTCAGTACTTC. Amino acids: CASRPGLTLAKNIQYF.

The chain joins TRBV11-2 to TRBJ1-2, with 12 bases that match TRBD1. The germline V gene has CDR1 SGHAT and CDR2 FQNNGV. V shed 6 bases, J shed 8 bases, and the junction held 4 bases outside the gene matches. This CDR3 region has 13 residues. The CDR3 here is CASRGTGGDGYTF. Written as DNA, the CDR3 is TGTGCCAGCAGAGGGACAGGGGGCGACGGCTACACCTTC.

This clone was detected once. Within the sample, other DNA sequences also encode this same CDR3. This chain joins TRBV27 and TRBJ1-1; no reliable D call. Germline-derived CDR1 and CDR2 are MNHEY and SMNVEV (reference sequence). V lost 4 bases and J 4 bases, leaving 10 bases between the germline ends. This CDR3 contains 13 residues. CDR3 nucleotides: TGTGCCAGCAGTTCACGGTGGGGCACTGAAGCTTTCTTT. It is translated as CASSSRWGTEAFF.

The chain links TRBV5-4 to TRBJ2-1, with TRBD2 identical over 9 bases. J gave up 9 bases and V 0 bases, and 10 bases lay outside the gene matches. Germline lookup yields CDR1 SGHNT and CDR2 YYREEE (reference sequence). This CDR3 comprises 16 residues. The CDR3 DNA is TGTGCCAGCAGCTTGGCGTGGCGGGAGGGCTTAGGTGAGCAGTTCTTC. It specifies CASSLAWREGLGEQFF.

The chain combines TRBV10-3 with TRBJ2-1; TRBD2 matches 7 bases. The CDR3 is 17 amino acids. J was trimmed by 9 bases and V by 4 bases; bases with no gene match: 18. The germline V gene encodes CDR1 ENHRY and CDR2 SYGVKD. The CDR3 coding sequence is TGTGCCATCAGTGTAATGTCTGTCGATGCGGGAGTTATTGAGCAGTTCTTC. It translates to CAISVMSVDAGVIEQFF.